These 4 T cell receptor beta chains were sequenced from one sample in a study of human T cells and chemical hapten exposure. Using its own MiXCR run on the RACE reads, TCRdb lists one record per CDR3 protein. This sample has around 57,000 distinct CDR3 sequences; 11% occur once, and the top ten carry almost 4%. Stated time point: pre-sensitization, week 0. Treatment meaning: therapeutic diphenylcyclopropenone sensitization with weekly scalp DPC. Specimen: whole blood, collected in connection with sensitization to the hapten diphenylcyclopropenone (DPC). Receptor source: a woman aged 40 to 55 with alopecia areata. Some clones in this sample may be carry-over from other donors' samples.

This clonotype was seen repeatedly, ten times or more. This chain links TRBV7-2 with TRBJ1-6; TRBD1 aligns across 9 bases. This CDR3 comprises 15 residues. Trimming removed 4 bases from V and 9 bases from J; junction bases left unmatched: 7. The V gene's germline CDR1 is SGHTA and CDR2 FQGNSA. CDR3 in DNA: TGTGCCAGCAGCTCGGGAACAGGGGGCGGTTCACCCCTCCACTTT. It specifies CASSSGTGGGSPLHF.

The chain is built from TRBV9 and TRBJ1-1, with a weak D call TRBD1 (6 bases). V dropped 0 bases and J dropped 4 bases, with 10 bases sitting between them. Germline assignment: CDR1 SGDLS and CDR2 YYNGEE. The CDR3 loop spans 14 amino acids. CDR3 nucleotides: TGTGCCAGCAGCGTAGAGGGACACGCCACTGAAGCTTTCTTT. Its translation is CASSVEGHATEAFF. The whole variable domain, remainder taken from reference TRBV9 and TRBJ1-1, is DSGVTQTPKHLITATGQRVTLRCSPRSGDLSVYWYQQSLDQGLQFLIQYYNGEERAKGNILERFSAQQFPDLHSELNLSSLELGDSALYFCASSVEGHATEAFFGQGTRLTVV.

This clonotype was seen more than once but under ten times. This chain joins TRBV6-1 and TRBJ1-6; the D is unclear. The length of the CDR3 is 15 residues. The ends were cut back, 3 bases at V and 6 bases at J, with 12 bases in the middle. Germline V CDR1 and CDR2: MNHNS, SASEGT. In DNA, the CDR3 is TGTGCCAGCAGTGATCCGAGGGAACCTAATTCACCCCTCCACTTT. Translated, it gives CASSDPREPNSPLHF.

V usage is TRBV5-1 and J usage is TRBJ2-7; the match to TRBD1 covers 11 bases. This CDR3 contains 14 residues. V shed 7 bases and J 3 bases; nucleotides not matched to a gene: 6. CDR1 SGHRS and CDR2 YFSETQ come from the germline V gene. The CDR3 region is CASRPGQGDYEQYF. CDR3 nucleotide sequence: TGCGCCAGCCGACCGGGACAGGGGGACTACGAGCAGTACTTC.